A selection of T cell receptor beta chains follows, all from one sample in a study of T cell changes during pregnancy in multiple sclerosis. TCRdb's table, derived via immunoSEQ multiplex PCR, lists solely in-frame clones and lacks some. The table has around 100,000 clones, roughly nine tenths seen once. The sample here was peripheral blood, taken after pregnancy. The receptors were gathered from a female donor with multiple sclerosis, enrolled in a pregnancy study. CDR3s include the opening cysteine and the closing phenylalanine or tryptophan. Fields, in order: V gene, J gene, clone size, D gene, CDR3 protein, CDR3 DNA. D genes are given only for firm matches. Size tells how often a clone was seen (once, few, many) or the class of an expanded clone, and some rows leave it out.

>TRBV5-6|TRBJ2-7|.|TRBD1
CASSLGDRGGEQYF
TGTGCCAGCAGCTTGGGGGACAGGGGGGGCGAGCAGTACTTC
>TRBV27|TRBJ2-3|.|.
CASSSHTDTQYF
TGTGCCAGCAGTTCCCACACAGATACGCAGTATTTT
>TRBV7-8|TRBJ1-4|.|.
CASSLRLGVGEKLFF
TGTGCCAGCAGCTTACGGTTAGGGGTTGGAGAAAAACTGTTTTTT
>TRBV5-5|TRBJ2-2|.|TRBD2
CASSFPSGGTGELFF
TGTGCCAGCAGCTTCCCTTCGGGGGGCACCGGGGAGCTGTTTTTT
>TRBV28|TRBJ1-5|once|.
CASSLETGTNQPQHF
TGTGCCAGCAGTTTGGAAACAGGCACCAATCAGCCCCAGCATTTT
>TRBV5-1|TRBJ2-1|once|TRBD1
CASSGGTGGTNNEQFF
TGCGCCAGCAGCGGCGGGACAGGGGGGACCAACAATGAGCAGTTCTTC
>TRBV7-2|TRBJ2-2|.|TRBD1
CASSLTGQGAAGELFF
TGTGCCAGCAGCTTGACGGGACAGGGGGCCGCCGGGGAGCTGTTTTTT
>TRBV10-3|TRBJ2-6|.|.
CAISVRVTGANVLTF
TGTGCCATCAGTGTTCGGGTGACTGGGGCCAACGTCCTGACTTTC
>TRBV7-3|TRBJ2-1|.|.
CASSFGRGNEQFF
TGTGCCAGCAGCTTCGGTCGAGGCAATGAGCAGTTCTTC
>TRBV7-9|TRBJ2-5|.|TRBD1
CASSTYRGEETQYF
TGTGCCAGCAGCACGTACAGGGGAGAAGAGACCCAGTACTTC
>TRBV25-1|TRBJ1-1|few|.
CASSASNTEAFF
TGTGCCAGCAGTGCCTCGAACACTGAAGCTTTCTTT
>TRBV7-7|TRBJ2-7|.|TRBD2
CASSPSRGRGAYEQYF
TGTGCCAGCAGCCCTTCCCGCGGGCGGGGGGCCTACGAGCAGTACTTC
>TRBV7-9|TRBJ2-7|.|.
CASSLGVYEQYF
TGTGCCAGCAGCCTCGGGGTCTACGAGCAGTACTTC
>TRBV18|TRBJ2-1|.|.
CASSSSTGDEQFF
TGTGCCAGCTCATCCTCCACGGGAGATGAGCAGTTCTTC
>TRBV10-3|TRBJ2-2|.|TRBD2
CAISGLAGSNTGELFF
TGTGCCATCTCGGGCCTAGCGGGATCTAACACCGGGGAGCTGTTTTTT
>TRBV4-1|TRBJ2-7|.|TRBD2
CASSRLGLAGRSYEQYF
TGCGCCAGCAGCCGGTTGGGACTAGCGGGAAGGTCCTACGAGCAGTACTTC
>TRBV9|TRBJ2-1|.|.
CASSSRGAWGNEQFF
TGTGCCAGCAGCTCCCGTGGGGCCTGGGGCAATGAGCAGTTCTTC
>TRBV19|TRBJ2-3|.|TRBD1
CASNMGQGATTDTQYF
TGTGCCAGTAACATGGGACAGGGGGCAACCACAGATACGCAGTATTTT
>TRBV2|TRBJ1-4|.|.
CASKGRRGDEKLFF
TGTGCCAGTAAGGGAAGAAGGGGTGATGAAAAACTGTTTTTT
>TRBV21-1|TRBJ1-6|.|.
CASSKVGQGRFNSPLHF
TGTGCCAGCAGCAAAGTGGGGCAGGGAAGATTTAATTCACCCCTCCACTTT
>TRBV7-2|TRBJ2-4|.|TRBD2
CASSFVAGGVLAKNIQYF
TGTGCCAGCAGCTTCGTAGCGGGGGGGGTCCTAGCCAAAAACATTCAGTACTTC
>TRBV27|TRBJ1-1|.|.
CASSFNPSSMNTEAFF
TGTGCCAGCAGTTTCAATCCATCTAGCATGAACACTGAAGCTTTCTTT
>TRBV5-1|TRBJ1-1|.|.
CASSPGRTNTEAFF
TGCGCCAGCAGTCCCGGGAGGACTAACACTGAAGCTTTCTTT
>TRBV29-1|TRBJ2-1|.|.
CSVHMGLRNEQFF
TGCAGCGTCCACATGGGACTCCGCAATGAGCAGTTCTTC
>TRBV28|TRBJ1-4|.|.
CASLSGLGNEKLFF
TGTGCCAGCCTATCTGGACTGGGTAATGAAAAACTGTTTTTT
>TRBV18|TRBJ2-3|.|.
CASSPAGTLAPTDTQYF
TGTGCCAGCTCACCAGCCGGGACTCTAGCCCCCACAGATACGCAGTATTTT
>TRBV18|TRBJ1-5|.|TRBD1
CASAQGSNQPQHF
TGTGCCAGCGCACAGGGGAGCAATCAGCCCCAGCATTTT
>TRBV28|TRBJ2-3|.|.
CASSRLRDTQYF
TGTGCCAGCAGTCGTTTGAGAGATACGCAGTATTTT
>TRBV19|TRBJ1-2|few|.
CASTKSGQLLTGTF
TGTGCCAGTACCAAGAGTGGACAGCTCTTAACGGGCACCTTC
>TRBV14|TRBJ2-1|.|TRBD1
CASSQDPGGWGNEQFF
TGTGCCAGCAGCCAAGATCCAGGGGGATGGGGCAATGAGCAGTTCTTC
>TRBV7-9|TRBJ1-5|.|.
CASSLGTNNQPQHF
TGTGCCAGCAGCTTAGGGACAAACAATCAGCCCCAGCATTTT
>TRBV15|TRBJ2-3|once|TRBD2
CATSREQREADTQYF
TGTGCCACCAGCAGAGAGCAGCGGGAGGCAGATACGCAGTATTTT
>TRBV2|TRBJ1-2|.|TRBD1
CASSRTGTTPSYGYTF
TGTGCCAGCAGTAGGACAGGAACTACTCCTTCCTACGGCTACACCTTC
>TRBV27|TRBJ1-5|.|.
CASSQRGLNQPQHF
TGTGCCAGCTCTCAAAGGGGCCTGAATCAGCCCCAGCATTTT
>TRBV7-8|TRBJ1-4|.|TRBD1
CASSLGRQGIEKLFF
TGTGCCAGCAGCTTAGGAAGACAGGGTATTGAAAAACTGTTTTTT
>TRBV6-6|TRBJ1-5|.|.
CASSGGLANQPQHF
TGTGCCAGCAGTGGGGGACTCGCCAATCAGCCCCAGCATTTT